A selection of T cell receptor beta chains follows, all from one sample in a study of T cells in Graves' hyperthyroidism and ophthalmopathy. TCRdb redid the calling of the multiplex PCR reads with MiXCR, one entry per CDR3 protein. Among hundreds of thousands of distinct CDR3 sequences listed, roughly 45% were seen once. The sample consisted of peripheral blood or thyroid tissue (not recorded which). These receptors all stem from an adult man with Graves' disease, either hyperthyroidism or ophthalmopathy (not recorded which). CDR3s include the opening cysteine and the closing phenylalanine or tryptophan. Fields, in order: D gene, J gene, clone size, V gene, CDR3 DNA, CDR3 protein. The D gene is left open where the match is weak. A clone size is listed for some rows: how often the clone was seen (once, few, many), or a class if it is expanded.

d_gene: .; j_gene: TRBJ2-1; abundance: .; v_gene: TRBV24-1; CDR3nt: TGTGCCACCAGTGACCGTAGGCCAGGGGCCTACAATGAGCAGTTCTTC; CDR3aa: CATSDRRPGAYNEQFF
d_gene: .; j_gene: TRBJ2-6; abundance: .; v_gene: TRBV29-1; CDR3nt: TGCAGCGTTGGTGCGAACACTGAAGCTTTC; CDR3aa: CSVGANTEAF
d_gene: TRBD1; j_gene: TRBJ2-5; abundance: .; v_gene: TRBV6-1; CDR3nt: TGTGCCAGCATCGACTGGGACAGTCCCGCGTCGACCCAGTACTTC; CDR3aa: CASIDWDSPASTQYF
d_gene: .; j_gene: TRBJ1-4; abundance: .; v_gene: TRBV10-3; CDR3nt: TGTGCCATCAGTGAGTCTGCCGCAACTAATGAAAAACTGTTTTTT; CDR3aa: CAISESAATNEKLFF
d_gene: .; j_gene: TRBJ1-4; abundance: .; v_gene: TRBV19; CDR3nt: TGTGCCAGTATGGCGACCGCAACTAATGAAAAACTGTTTTTT; CDR3aa: CASMATATNEKLFF
d_gene: .; j_gene: TRBJ2-7; abundance: .; v_gene: TRBV24-1; CDR3nt: TGTGCCACCAGTAGGGGACTGTCGTGGCAGTACTTC; CDR3aa: CATSRGLSWQYF
d_gene: .; j_gene: TRBJ1-1; abundance: .; v_gene: TRBV29-1; CDR3nt: TGCAGCTTGGAGGCAGGGAACACTGAAGCTTTCTTT; CDR3aa: CSLEAGNTEAFF
d_gene: .; j_gene: TRBJ1-2; abundance: .; v_gene: TRBV2; CDR3nt: TGTGCCAACAGCCGCCCCAGTGGTGGCTACACCTTC; CDR3aa: CANSRPSGGYTF
d_gene: .; j_gene: TRBJ1-4; abundance: .; v_gene: TRBV5-1; CDR3nt: TGCGCCAGCAGCTCTCCGGGGGGCCGTGAAAAACTGTTTTTT; CDR3aa: CASSSPGGREKLFF
d_gene: .; j_gene: TRBJ1-3; abundance: .; v_gene: TRBV30; CDR3nt: TGTGCCTGGAGTGTGTCTGTTGGAAACACCATATATTTT; CDR3aa: CAWSVSVGNTIYF
d_gene: .; j_gene: TRBJ1-1; abundance: many; v_gene: TRBV7-8; CDR3nt: TGTGCCAGCAGCTTATGGCCCCCCCCAGGGACGAACACTGAAGCTTTCTTT; CDR3aa: CASSLWPPPGTNTEAFF
d_gene: TRBD1; j_gene: TRBJ2-5; abundance: .; v_gene: TRBV10-3; CDR3nt: TGTGCCATCAGGAGGACAGGGGACGAGACCCAGTACTTC; CDR3aa: CAIRRTGDETQYF
d_gene: .; j_gene: TRBJ1-4; abundance: many; v_gene: TRBV7-8; CDR3nt: TGTGCCAGCAGCCCCTCTCAACTTGAAAAACTGTTTTTT; CDR3aa: CASSPSQLEKLFF
d_gene: .; j_gene: TRBJ1-5; abundance: few; v_gene: TRBV7-8; CDR3nt: TGTGCCAGCAGTTACTCTACAAACAGCAATCAGCCCCAGCATTTT; CDR3aa: CASSYSTNSNQPQHF
d_gene: .; j_gene: TRBJ2-5; abundance: few; v_gene: TRBV4-1; CDR3nt: TGCGCCAGCAGCCAAGTCAGGGTCCGGGAGACCCAGTACTTC; CDR3aa: CASSQVRVRETQYF
d_gene: TRBD1; j_gene: TRBJ1-2; abundance: .; v_gene: TRBV24-1; CDR3nt: TGTGCCACCAGGGGGACAGACTATGGCTACACCTTC; CDR3aa: CATRGTDYGYTF
d_gene: .; j_gene: TRBJ2-7; abundance: .; v_gene: TRBV24-1; CDR3nt: TGTGCCACCAGTTACGGGGTAAACTACGAGCAGTACTTC; CDR3aa: CATSYGVNYEQYF
d_gene: .; j_gene: TRBJ1-1; abundance: .; v_gene: TRBV11-2; CDR3nt: TGTGCCAGCAGCATCACAGGGTTGCCAGAAGCTTTCTTT; CDR3aa: CASSITGLPEAFF
d_gene: .; j_gene: TRBJ1-1; abundance: few; v_gene: TRBV2; CDR3nt: TGTGCCAGCAAGGCGTTGGGGGGCGGTTTCACTGAAGCTTTCTTT; CDR3aa: CASKALGGGFTEAFF
d_gene: .; j_gene: TRBJ2-7; abundance: .; v_gene: TRBV2; CDR3nt: TGTGCCAGCAGTGAAAGGACTCTCTACGAGCAGTACTTC; CDR3aa: CASSERTLYEQYF
d_gene: .; j_gene: TRBJ1-1; abundance: few; v_gene: TRBV6-6; CDR3nt: TGTGCCAGCAGTTACTCGAGAGGGATTCGGGCCTTT; CDR3aa: CASSYSRGIRAF
d_gene: .; j_gene: TRBJ1-6; abundance: few; v_gene: TRBV20-1; CDR3nt: TGCAGTGCTAGACAGCCGCTCTCTCCAAATTCACCCCTCCACTTT; CDR3aa: CSARQPLSPNSPLHF
d_gene: .; j_gene: TRBJ2-7; abundance: .; v_gene: TRBV7-9; CDR3nt: TGTGCCAGCAGCACTAGGGCAGCGGAGTACGAGCAGTACTTC; CDR3aa: CASSTRAAEYEQYF